This entry lists 8 T cell receptor beta chains sequenced from one sample in a study of blood T cell repertoires in COVID-19. Sequenced by immunoSEQ multiplex PCR; TCRdb stores in-frame clones only, minus some. The sample includes 200,000 or so clones, around 80% of them seen just once. Sequenced sample: peripheral blood. Receptors originate from a man in his forties who had recovered from COVID-19.

This clone appeared once. V gene TRBV11-2 combines with J gene TRBJ2-3; TRBD2 matches 7 bases. CDR3 length equals 15 residues. V shed 0 bases, J shed 7 bases, and the junction held 7 bases outside the gene matches. The V gene's germline CDR1 is SGHAT and CDR2 FQNNGV. The CDR3 sequence is CASSLESGTPYTQYF. CDR3 coding DNA: TGTGCCAGCAGCTTAGAAAGCGGGACCCCCTATACGCAGTATTTT.

The J gene is TRBJ2-7, the V gene TRBV19, with a possible D match to TRBD2 (6 bases). The CDR3 loop spans 15 amino acids. Trimming took 5 bases from V and 4 from J, leaving 18 bases between them. Per germline, CDR1 LNHDA and CDR2 SQIVND (reference sequence). CDR3 loop: CASSARLAVGYEQYF. CDR3 nucleotide sequence: TGTGCCAGTAGTGCCCGATTAGCGGTGGGTTACGAGCAGTACTTC.

V and J are TRBV3-1 (or the pseudogene TRBV3-2) and TRBJ2-7; D is possibly TRBD2 (5 bases). Trimming pared 4 bases from V and 2 bases from J, leaving 21 bases between. This CDR3 has 17 amino acids. Looked up from germline, CDR1 is LGHDT and CDR2 is YNNKEL (reference sequence). The CDR3 protein is CASSPKNPSICPYEQYF. DNA for the CDR3: TGTGCCAGCAGCCCAAAGAATCCTAGCATCTGTCCCTACGAGCAGTACTTC.

The chain has TRBV30 and TRBJ1-6, with 7 bases fitting TRBD1. Germline CDR1 reads GTSNPN; CDR2 reads SVGIG (reference sequence). V was pared by 5 bases and J by 4 bases, with 2 bases of the junction left unmatched. The CDR3 consists of 13 residues. The CDR3 sequence is CAWRQGYNSPLHF. Here the CDR3 DNA reads TGTGCCTGGCGACAGGGATATAATTCACCCCTCCACTTT.

The V and J genes are TRBV5-1 and TRBJ2-1, with 9 bases matching TRBD1. This CDR3 is 15 amino acids long. The ends lost 4 bases at V and 6 bases at J; junction bases unmatched: 8. Looked up from germline, CDR1 is SGHRS and CDR2 is YFSETQ. Written as DNA, the CDR3 is TGCGCCAGCAGCACCCCGGGACAGGGTTTCAATGAGCAGTTCTTC. Amino acids: CASSTPGQGFNEQFF.

V usage is TRBV7-9 and J usage is TRBJ1-2; 9 bases match TRBD1. The CDR3 has 14 amino acids. The germline CDR1 and CDR2 sequences are SEHNR and FQNEAQ (reference sequence). V dropped 6 bases and J dropped 5; count of bases not matched to a gene: 7. The DNA of the CDR3 is TGTGCCAGCAGTTCCACCGGGACAGGGTATGGCTACACCTTC. Translated: CASSSTGTGYGYTF.

The gene calls are TRBV4-3 and TRBJ2-7, with 7 bases that match TRBD1. Germline loops: CDR1 LGHNA, CDR2 YSLEER. V dropped 4 bases and J dropped 1; count of bases not matched to a gene: 7. This CDR3 has 15 amino acids. CDR3 region: CASSPAPGQSYEQYF. The CDR3 bases are TGCGCCAGCAGCCCGGCGCCGGGACAGTCCTACGAGCAGTACTTC.

This sequence joins TRBV7-2 and TRBJ1-5, with TRBD1 as a possible D gene (5 bases). The V end was cut by 1 base, the J end by 2 bases, with 12 bases between. The CDR3 is 16 residues long. Per germline, CDR1 SGHTA and CDR2 FQGNSA. The CDR3 here is CASSLVQGVGNQPQHF. DNA for the CDR3: TGTGCCAGCAGCTTAGTTCAGGGTGTGGGCAATCAGCCCCAGCATTTT.